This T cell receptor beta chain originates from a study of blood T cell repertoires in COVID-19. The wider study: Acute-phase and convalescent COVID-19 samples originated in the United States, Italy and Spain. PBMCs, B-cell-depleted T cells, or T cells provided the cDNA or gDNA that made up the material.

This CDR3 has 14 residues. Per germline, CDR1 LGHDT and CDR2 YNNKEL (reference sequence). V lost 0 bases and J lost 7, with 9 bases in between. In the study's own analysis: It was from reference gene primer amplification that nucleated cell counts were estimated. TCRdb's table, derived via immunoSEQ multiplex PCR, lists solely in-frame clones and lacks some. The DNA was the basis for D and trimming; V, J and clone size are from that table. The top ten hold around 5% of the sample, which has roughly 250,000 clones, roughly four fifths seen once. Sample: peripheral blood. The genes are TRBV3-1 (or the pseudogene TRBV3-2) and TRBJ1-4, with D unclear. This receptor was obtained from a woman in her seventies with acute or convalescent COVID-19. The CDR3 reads CASSQDPGSEKLFF. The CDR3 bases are TGTGCCAGCAGCCAAGATCCAGGATCTGAAAAACTGTTTTTT.